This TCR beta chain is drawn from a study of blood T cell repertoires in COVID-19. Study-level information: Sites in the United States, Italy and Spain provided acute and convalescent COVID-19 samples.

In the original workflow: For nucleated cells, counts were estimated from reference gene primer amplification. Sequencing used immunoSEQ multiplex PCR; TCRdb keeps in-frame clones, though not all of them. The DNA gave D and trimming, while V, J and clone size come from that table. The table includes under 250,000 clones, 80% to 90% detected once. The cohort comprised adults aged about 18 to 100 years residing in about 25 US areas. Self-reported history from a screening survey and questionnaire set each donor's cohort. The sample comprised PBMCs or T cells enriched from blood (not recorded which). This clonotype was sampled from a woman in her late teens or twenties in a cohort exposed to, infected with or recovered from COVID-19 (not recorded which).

The CDR3 sequence is CASSWGLAGGPYEQYF. CDR3 DNA: TGTGCCAGCAGCTGGGGACTAGCGGGAGGGCCGTACGAGCAGTACTTC. J is TRBJ2-7 and V is TRBV11-2, with TRBD2 identical over 16 bases. Trimming took 4 bases from V and 4 from J; bases not matched to a gene: 4. This CDR3 is 16 amino acids long. CDR1 and CDR2 (germline): SGHAT, FQNNGV. Full variable domain (remainder filled in from reference TRBV11-2 and TRBJ2-7): EAGVAQSPRYKIIEKRQSVAFWCNPISGHATLYWYQQILGQGPKLLIQFQNNGVVDDSQLPKDRFSAERLKGVDSTLKIQPAKLEDSAVYLCASSWGLAGGPYEQYFGPGTRLTVT.